The text below deals with one TCR beta chain. At one end, the junction sequence differs from germline, possibly due to a read error. These data come from a study of blood T cell repertoires in COVID-19. The wider study: In each case, the material was cDNA or gDNA derived from T cells, B-cell-depleted T cells, or PBMCs.

In the authors' methods: Quantification of nucleated cells was approximated via reference gene primer amplification. Data came from immunoSEQ multiplex PCR; TCRdb stores just in-frame clones and leaves some out. That table is the source of V, J and clone size, and D and trimming were worked out from the DNA. This table has a few hundred thousand clones, about 88% appearing once. The germline V gene encodes CDR1 SGHTA and CDR2 FQGNSA. CDR3 length equals 13 residues. The sequence derives from a woman under 30 who had been exposed to COVID-19. The sequenced sample was PBMCs or T cells enriched from blood (not recorded which). The chain has TRBV7-2 and TRBJ1-2; tentatively, D is TRBD1 (5 bases). The CDR3 DNA follows: TGTGCCAGCAGCTTAGTGATCCTCGGGAGGCAGGGTTTC. This translates into CASSLVILGRQGF.